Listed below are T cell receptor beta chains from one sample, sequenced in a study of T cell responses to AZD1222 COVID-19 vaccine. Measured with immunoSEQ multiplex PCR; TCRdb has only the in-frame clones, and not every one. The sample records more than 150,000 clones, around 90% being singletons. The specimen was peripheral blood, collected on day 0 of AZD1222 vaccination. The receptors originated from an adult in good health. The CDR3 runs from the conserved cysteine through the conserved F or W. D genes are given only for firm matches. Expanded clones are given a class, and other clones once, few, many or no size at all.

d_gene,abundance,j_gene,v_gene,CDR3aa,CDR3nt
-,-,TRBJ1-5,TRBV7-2,CASSLVNGNNQPQHF,TGTGCCAGCAGCTTAGTGAATGGTAACAATCAGCCCCAGCATTTT
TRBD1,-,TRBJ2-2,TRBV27,CASSNRGRLFNTGELFF,TGTGCCAGCAGTAACAGGGGGCGCCTCTTCAACACCGGGGAGCTGTTTTTT
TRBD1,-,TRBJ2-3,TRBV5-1,CASSFGIDRGTDTQYF,TGCGCCAGCAGCTTCGGTATTGACAGGGGGACAGATACGCAGTATTTT
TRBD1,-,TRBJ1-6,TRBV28,CASRQGLISPLHF,TGTGCCAGCCGACAGGGACTGATTTCACCCCTCCACTTT
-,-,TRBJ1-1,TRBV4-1,CASSQDPYTEAFF,TGCGCCAGCAGCCAAGACCCATACACTGAAGCTTTCTTT
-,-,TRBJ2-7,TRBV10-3,CAIAGSSYEQYF,TGTGCCATCGCAGGGTCCTCCTACGAGCAGTACTTC
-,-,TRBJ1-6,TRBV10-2,CASSVARFGRTGNSPLHF,TGCGCCAGCAGTGTAGCCCGTTTTGGGCGTACTGGCAATTCACCCCTCCACTTT
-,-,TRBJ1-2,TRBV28,CASSHRATYGYGYTF,TGTGCCAGCAGCCACAGGGCCACCTATGGCTATGGCTACACCTTC
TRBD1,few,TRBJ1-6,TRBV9,CASTKDRDSPLHF,TGTGCCAGCACCAAAGACAGGGATTCACCCCTCCACTTT
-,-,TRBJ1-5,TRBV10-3,CAISEGVGQPQHF,TGTGCCATCAGTGAGGGGGTCGGTCAGCCCCAGCATTTT
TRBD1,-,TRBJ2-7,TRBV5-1,CASSSGTGGYDEQYF,TGCGCCAGCAGCTCCGGGACAGGGGGCTACGACGAGCAGTACTTC
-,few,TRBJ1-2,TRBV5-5,CASSLEFGGSDGYTF,TGTGCCAGCAGCTTGGAATTTGGGGGGTCTGATGGCTACACCTTC
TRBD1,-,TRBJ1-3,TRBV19,CASSRPGQGLIGSGNTIYF,TGTGCCAGTAGTAGGCCGGGACAGGGATTGATTGGGTCTGGAAACACCATATATTTT
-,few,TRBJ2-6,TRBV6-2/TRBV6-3,CASSPSDSGANVLTF,TGTGCCAGCAGTCCCTCTGACTCTGGGGCCAACGTCCTGACTTTC
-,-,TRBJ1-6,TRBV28,CASGGGNSPLHF,TGTGCCAGCGGCGGGGGAAATTCACCCCTCCACTTT
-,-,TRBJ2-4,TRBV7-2,CASSLQGVLLAKNIQYF,TGTGCCAGCAGCTTACAGGGCGTTCTTCTAGCCAAAAACATTCAGTACTTC
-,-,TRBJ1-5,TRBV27,CASSSYREGPNQPQHF,TGTGCCAGCAGTTCCTACAGGGAGGGCCCCAATCAGCCCCAGCATTTT
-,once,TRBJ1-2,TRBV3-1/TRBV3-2,CASSQESNYGYTF,TGTGCCAGCAGCCAAGAATCTAACTATGGCTACACCTTC
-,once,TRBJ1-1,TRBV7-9,CASSLEHRITEAFF,TGTGCCAGCAGCTTAGAGCACAGGATCACTGAAGCTTTCTTT
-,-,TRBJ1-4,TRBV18,CASSLSIMGPNEKLFF,TGTGCCAGCTCACTCAGTATCATGGGACCTAATGAAAAACTGTTTTTT
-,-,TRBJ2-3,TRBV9,CASSVRWGDNTDTQYF,TGTGCCAGCAGCGTTAGATGGGGGGATAATACAGATACGCAGTATTTT
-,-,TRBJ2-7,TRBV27,CASSLPRDRSYEQYF,TGTGCCAGCAGCTTACCTCGTGACAGGTCCTACGAGCAGTACTTC
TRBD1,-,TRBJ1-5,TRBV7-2,CASSLGRGQTISNQPQHF,TGTGCCAGCAGCTTAGGGAGGGGACAGACGATTAGCAATCAGCCCCAGCATTTT
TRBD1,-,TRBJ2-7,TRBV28,CASSSGQGVDEQYF,TGTGCCAGCAGTTCGGGACAGGGGGTCGACGAGCAGTACTTC
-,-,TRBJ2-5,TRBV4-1,CASSQDPWSETQYF,TGCGCCAGCAGCCAAGATCCATGGTCCGAGACCCAGTACTTC
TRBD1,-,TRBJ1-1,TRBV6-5,CASSRQGATEAFF,TGTGCCAGCAGCAGACAGGGGGCTACTGAAGCTTTCTTT
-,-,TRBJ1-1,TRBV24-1,CATRAPGNTEAFF,TGTGCCACCAGGGCCCCCGGGAACACTGAAGCTTTCTTT
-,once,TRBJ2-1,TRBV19,CASSTVHEQFF,TGTGCCAGTAGTACCGTGCATGAGCAGTTCTTC
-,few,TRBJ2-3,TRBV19,CASSIVPPPSTDTQYF,TGTGCCAGTAGTATAGTACCGCCTCCTAGCACAGATACGCAGTATTTT
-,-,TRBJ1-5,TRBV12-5,CASGMGLPQHF,TGTGCTAGTGGCATGGGCCTTCCCCAGCATTTT
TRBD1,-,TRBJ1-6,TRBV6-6,CASGGTGANSPLHF,TGTGCCAGCGGCGGGACAGGGGCAAATTCACCCCTCCACTTT
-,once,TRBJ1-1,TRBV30,CAWSKGGNTEAFF,TGTGCCTGGAGTAAGGGAGGGAACACTGAAGCTTTCTTT
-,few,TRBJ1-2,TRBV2,CASRTSVSNYGYTF,TGTGCCAGCAGGACCTCCGTATCTAACTATGGCTACACCTTC
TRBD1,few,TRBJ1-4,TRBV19,CASYSGTGGEANEKLFF,TGTGCCAGCTATTCCGGGACAGGGGGCGAAGCTAATGAAAAACTGTTTTTT
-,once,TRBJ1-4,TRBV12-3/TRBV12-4,CASMGVGGKLFF,TGTGCCAGCATGGGCGTGGGAGGAAAACTGTTTTTT
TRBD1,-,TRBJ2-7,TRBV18,CASSGGQGLSSYEQYF,TGTGCCAGCTCGGGGGGACAGGGGTTAAGCTCCTACGAGCAGTACTTC
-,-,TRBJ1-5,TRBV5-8,CASSLYRADNQPQHF,TGTGCCAGCAGCTTATACCGGGCCGACAATCAGCCCCAGCATTTT
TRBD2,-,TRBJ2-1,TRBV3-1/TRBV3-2,CASSQVPSGLAAGGSNEQFF,TGTGCCAGCAGCCAAGTCCCTTCGGGACTAGCGGCAGGGGGTTCCAATGAGCAGTTCTTC
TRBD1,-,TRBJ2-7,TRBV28,CASTLGTVSYEQYF,TGTGCCAGCACCTTGGGGACAGTCTCCTACGAGCAGTACTTC
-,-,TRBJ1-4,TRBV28,CASSSRAEKLFF,TGTGCCAGCAGTTCCCGGGCGGAAAAACTGTTTTTT